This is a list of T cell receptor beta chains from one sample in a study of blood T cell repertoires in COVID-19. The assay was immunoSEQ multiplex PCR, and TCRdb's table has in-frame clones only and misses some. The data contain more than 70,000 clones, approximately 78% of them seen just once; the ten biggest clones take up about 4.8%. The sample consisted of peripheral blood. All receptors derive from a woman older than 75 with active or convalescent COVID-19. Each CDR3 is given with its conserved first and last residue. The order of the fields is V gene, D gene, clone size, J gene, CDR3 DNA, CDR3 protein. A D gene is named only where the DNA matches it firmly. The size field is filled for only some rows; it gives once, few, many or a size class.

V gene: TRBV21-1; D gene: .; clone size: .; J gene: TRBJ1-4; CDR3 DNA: TGTGCCGCCTCACCGGACAGGACAAAGACTCCAACCAATGAAAAACTGTTTTTT; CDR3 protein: CAASPDRTKTPTNEKLFF
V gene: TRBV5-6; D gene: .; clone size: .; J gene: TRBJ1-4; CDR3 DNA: TGTGCCAGCAGCTCAACCTCAGGGATTAATGAAAAACTGTTTTTT; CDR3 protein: CASSSTSGINEKLFF
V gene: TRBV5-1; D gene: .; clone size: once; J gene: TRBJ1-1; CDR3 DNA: TGCGCCAGCAGCCCGCCAGGCGTACCCACTGAAGCTTTCTTT; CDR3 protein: CASSPPGVPTEAFF
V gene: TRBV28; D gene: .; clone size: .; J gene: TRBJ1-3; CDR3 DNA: TGTGCCAGCAGGATGGGGGGGCGTCCTGGAAACACCATATATTTT; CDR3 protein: CASRMGGRPGNTIYF
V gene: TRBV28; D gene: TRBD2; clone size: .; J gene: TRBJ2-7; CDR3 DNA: TGTGCCAGCAGTTTCGGGCTAGCGGATCCCTCCTACGAGCAGTACTTC; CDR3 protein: CASSFGLADPSYEQYF
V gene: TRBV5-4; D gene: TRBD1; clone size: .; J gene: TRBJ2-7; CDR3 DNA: TGTGCCAGCAGCTTGGGGACAGGTAGTGTCTACGAGCAGTACTTC; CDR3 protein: CASSLGTGSVYEQYF
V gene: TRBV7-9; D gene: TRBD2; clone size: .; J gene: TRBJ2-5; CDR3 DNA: TGTGCCAGCAGCTCACAGGGACTAGCGGAGACCCAGTACTTC; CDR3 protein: CASSSQGLAETQYF
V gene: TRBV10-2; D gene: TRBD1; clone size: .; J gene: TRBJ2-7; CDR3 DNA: TGCGCCAGCAGTGAGGGTGGACAGGGCCTGCGCTACGAGCAGTACTTC; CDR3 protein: CASSEGGQGLRYEQYF
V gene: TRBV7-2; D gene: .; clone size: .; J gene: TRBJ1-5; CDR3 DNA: TGTGCCAGCAGCCCCCCGTTTATGACTTGGCCCCAGCATTTT; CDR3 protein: CASSPPFMTWPQHF
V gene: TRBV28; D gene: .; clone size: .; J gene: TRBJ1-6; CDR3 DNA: TGTGCCAGCAGTCAGGTGAATTCACCCCTCCACTTT; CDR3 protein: CASSQVNSPLHF
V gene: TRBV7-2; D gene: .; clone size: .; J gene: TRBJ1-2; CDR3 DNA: TGTGCCAGCAGCTTATTTCCAGGGAACTATGGCTACACCTTC; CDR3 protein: CASSLFPGNYGYTF
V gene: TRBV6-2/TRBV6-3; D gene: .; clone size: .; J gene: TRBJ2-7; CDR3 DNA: TGTGCCAGCCGCCGGGCAGAGATCTACGAGCAGTACTTC; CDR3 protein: CASRRAEIYEQYF
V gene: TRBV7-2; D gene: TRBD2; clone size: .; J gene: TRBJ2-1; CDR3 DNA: TGTGCCAGCAGCTTTAGCGGGGAAACCTACAATGAGCAGTTCTTC; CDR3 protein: CASSFSGETYNEQFF
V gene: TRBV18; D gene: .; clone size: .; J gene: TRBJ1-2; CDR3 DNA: TGTGCCAGCTCACCCGAACAGGAATATGGCTACACCTTC; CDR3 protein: CASSPEQEYGYTF
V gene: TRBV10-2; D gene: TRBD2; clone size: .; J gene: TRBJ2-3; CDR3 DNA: TGCGCCAGCAGTGAAAGCAGCGGGAGGTCCACAGATACGCAGTATTTT; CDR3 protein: CASSESSGRSTDTQYF
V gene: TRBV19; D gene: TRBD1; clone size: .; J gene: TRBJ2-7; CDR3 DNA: TGTGCCAGTAGTGTCCCCGGGACAGGGTCCTACGAGCAGTACTTC; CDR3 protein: CASSVPGTGSYEQYF